This note documents a single T cell receptor beta chain sequence. These data come from a study of patients and donors after allogeneic stem cell transplantation. TCRdb independently ran MiXCR on the RT-PCR reads; one entry per CDR3 protein. Seen here are about 960,000 distinct CDR3 sequences, around 17% observed once, and the top ten hold 6%. This TCR came from a human donor who was either an allogeneic HSCT recipient or a stem cell or donor lymphocyte infusion donor (not recorded which). It is not recorded whose cells these are; they may come from a transplant donor. The material sequenced was blood, either unsorted or a sorted T cell fraction (not recorded which).

The CDR3 spells CSASWGYSGELFF. CDR3 coding DNA: TGCAGTGCTAGCTGGGGATATAGCGGGGAGCTGTTTTTT. The chain carries TRBV20-1 and TRBJ2-2; D unresolved. Germline V gene data show CDR1 as DFQATT and CDR2 as SNEGSKA (reference sequence). The CDR3 contains 13 residues. Deletions cut 3 bases from V and 7 bases from J, with 12 bases between.